This paragraph covers one T cell receptor beta chain sequence. Its antigen remains unidentified. The protocol was immunoSEQ multiplex PCR, while the TCRdb copy is restricted to in-frame clones and leaves out a portion. The profile shows 120,000 or so clones, around nine tenths of them singletons. The data were obtained in a study of T cell responses to AZD1222 COVID-19 vaccine. Study-level points and caveats: The peak T cell response came first, and repertoires were sampled only after it.

This CDR3 contains 14 residues. Trimming removed 7 bases at V and 6 bases at J, with 15 bases between. From germline, CDR1 is MNHEY and CDR2 SVGAGI. The clonotype was recovered from an adult in good health. The chain carries TRBV6-5 and TRBJ1-4; a weak D match, TRBD1 (5 bases). This specimen consisted of peripheral blood, obtained on day 0 of AZD1222 vaccination. This CDR3 is CASILKGRDEKLFF. The DNA of the CDR3 is TGTGCCAGCATCCTAAAGGGGAGGGATGAAAAACTGTTTTTT.